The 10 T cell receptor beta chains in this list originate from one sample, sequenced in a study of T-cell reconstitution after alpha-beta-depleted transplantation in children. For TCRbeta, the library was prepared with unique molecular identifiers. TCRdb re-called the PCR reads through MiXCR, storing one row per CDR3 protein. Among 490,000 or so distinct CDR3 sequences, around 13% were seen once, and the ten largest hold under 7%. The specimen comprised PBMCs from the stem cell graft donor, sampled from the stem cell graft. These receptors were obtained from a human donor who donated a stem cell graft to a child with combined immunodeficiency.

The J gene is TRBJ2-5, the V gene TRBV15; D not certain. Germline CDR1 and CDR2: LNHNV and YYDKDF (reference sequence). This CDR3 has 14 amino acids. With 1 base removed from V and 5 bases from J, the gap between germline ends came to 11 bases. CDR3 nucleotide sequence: TGTGCCACCAGCAGAGTAAACGAGGCGGAGACCCAGTACTTC. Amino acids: CATSRVNEAETQYF.

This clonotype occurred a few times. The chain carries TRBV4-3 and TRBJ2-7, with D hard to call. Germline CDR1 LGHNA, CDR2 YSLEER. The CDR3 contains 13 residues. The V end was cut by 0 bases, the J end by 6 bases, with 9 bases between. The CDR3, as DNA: TGCGCCAGCAGCCAAGACGTCTTTAGCGAGCAGTACTTC. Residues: CASSQDVFSEQYF.

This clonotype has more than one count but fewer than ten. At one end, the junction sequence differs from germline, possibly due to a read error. Here the CDR3 reads CSARANTGDAQYF. CDR3 in DNA: TGCAGTGCTAGAGCCAACACCGGAGATGCGCAGTATTTT. The genes are TRBV20-1 and TRBJ2-3; unclear D gene. The CDR3 extends over 13 amino acids. Germline V gives CDR1 DFQATT, CDR2 SNEGSKA (reference sequence).

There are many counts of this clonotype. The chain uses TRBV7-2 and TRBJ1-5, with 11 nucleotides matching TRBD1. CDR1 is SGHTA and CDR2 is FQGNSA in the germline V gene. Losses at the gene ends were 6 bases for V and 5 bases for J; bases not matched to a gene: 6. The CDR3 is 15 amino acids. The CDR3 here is CASSFGQGAYQPQHF. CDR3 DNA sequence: TGTGCCAGCAGTTTTGGACAGGGGGCATATCAGCCCCAGCATTTT.

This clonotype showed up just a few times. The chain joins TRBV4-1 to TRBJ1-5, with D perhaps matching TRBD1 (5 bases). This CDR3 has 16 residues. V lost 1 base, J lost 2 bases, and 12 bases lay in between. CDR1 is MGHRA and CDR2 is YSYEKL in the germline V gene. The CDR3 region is CASSQAQGVGNQPQHF. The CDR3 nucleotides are TGCGCCAGCAGCCAAGCCCAGGGTGTCGGCAATCAGCCCCAGCATTTT.

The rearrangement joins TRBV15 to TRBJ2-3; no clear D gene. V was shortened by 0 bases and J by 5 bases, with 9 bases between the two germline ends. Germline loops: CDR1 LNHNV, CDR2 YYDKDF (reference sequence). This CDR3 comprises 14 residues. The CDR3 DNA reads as TGTGCCACCAGCAGAGATAACTTTCTAGATACGCAGTATTTT. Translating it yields CATSRDNFLDTQYF.

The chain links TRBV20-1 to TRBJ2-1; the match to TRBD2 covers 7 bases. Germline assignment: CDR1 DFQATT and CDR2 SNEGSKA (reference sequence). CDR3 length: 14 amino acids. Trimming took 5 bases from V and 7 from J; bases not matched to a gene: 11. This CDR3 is CSAPRLAGMNEQFF. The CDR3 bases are TGCAGTGCTCCCCGACTAGCCGGAATGAATGAGCAGTTCTTC.

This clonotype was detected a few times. CDR3 sequence: CSVVGQGSEQYF. Written as DNA, the CDR3 is TGCAGCGTTGTGGGACAGGGTAGCGAGCAGTACTTC. The chain links TRBV29-1 to TRBJ2-7, with 9 bases lining up with TRBD1. Per germline, CDR1 SQVTM and CDR2 ANQGSEA. This CDR3 is 12 amino acids long. Trimming removed 4 bases from V and 6 bases from J; junction bases left unmatched: 4.

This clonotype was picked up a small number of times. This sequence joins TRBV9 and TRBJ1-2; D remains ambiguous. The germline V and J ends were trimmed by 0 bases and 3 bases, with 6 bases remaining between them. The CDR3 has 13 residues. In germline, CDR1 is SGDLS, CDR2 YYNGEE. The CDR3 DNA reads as TGTGCCAGCAGCGTAGGGGTGGACTATGGCTACACCTTC. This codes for CASSVGVDYGYTF.

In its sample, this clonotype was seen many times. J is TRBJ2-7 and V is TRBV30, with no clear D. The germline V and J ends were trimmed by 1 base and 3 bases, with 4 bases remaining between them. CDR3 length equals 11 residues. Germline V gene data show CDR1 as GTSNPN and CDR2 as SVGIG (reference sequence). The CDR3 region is CAWSGSYEQYF. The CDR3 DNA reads TGTGCCTGGAGTGGCAGCTACGAGCAGTACTTC.